This TCR beta chain was profiled in a study of cytomegalovirus exposure and HLA in healthy donors. Whole-study context: An earlier analysis identified under 130 million unique TCR beta sequences in approximately 170 million T cells. Genotyping showed about 80% of 398 donors falling in the Caucasian-associated ancestry cluster. Study observations and caveats: Most TCR sequences showed up rarely, but some public TCRs showed up in many donors.

Regarding this clone: Its cognate antigen is unknown.

Germline lookup yields CDR1 MNHEY and CDR2 SMNVEV (reference sequence). Trimming took 4 bases from V and 4 from J, leaving 5 bases between them. The CDR3 consists of 11 residues. Researchers ran the PCR with 60 Vbeta and 13 Jbeta primers. As processed by the authors: Later reanalysis found roughly 80 million unique TCR beta chains, approximately 11 million of them shared. Only in-frame clones appear in the TCRdb table, and some are missing; sequencing was by immunoSEQ multiplex PCR. Clone size and V and J calls were adopted from that table, with D and trimming inferred from the DNA. This sample's clone table lists roughly 140,000 clones.

The gene calls are TRBV27 and TRBJ2-7; D not resolved. This clonotype was sampled from a man between 35 and 55 years old in good health and CMV-seronegative. Sequenced sample: PBMCs. In DNA, the CDR3 is TGTGCCAGCAGTTCCCTTTACGAGCAGTACTTC. Amino acid sequence: CASSSLYEQYF.